The 27 T cell receptor beta chains below come from one sample, sequenced in a study of spatial heterogeneity in lung cancer. MiXCR, applied by TCRdb to the 5' RACE reads, yields one record per CDR3 protein. The sample has around 87,000 distinct CDR3 sequences; roughly 12% are singletons. Time point given: sample taken at primary tumor resection. From tumor, nontumor lung or frozen PBMC, whole RNA was taken unsorted for sequencing. The sequencing used PBMCs, collected at surgery. These receptors originate from a male donor with early-stage non-small cell lung cancer.

This clonotype was detected only a few times. V usage is TRBV5-1 and J usage is TRBJ2-7; D unresolved. The ends were cut back, 5 bases at V and 0 bases at J, with 9 bases in the middle. CDR3 length: 13 amino acids. The germline V gene encodes CDR1 SGHRS and CDR2 YFSETQ. The CDR3 nucleotides are TGCGCCAGCAGACTGTGGGTCTCCTACGAGCAGTACTTC. This sequence encodes CASRLWVSYEQYF.

The table lists this clonotype with a few counts. This CDR3 is CASSSGRANNEQFF. The DNA for the CDR3 is TGTGCCAGCAGCTCCGGGAGGGCCAACAATGAGCAGTTCTTC. The chain links TRBV11-2 to TRBJ2-1; 8 bases are shared with TRBD2. Trimming cost V 4 bases and J 5 bases; bases outside gene matches: 4. In germline, CDR1 is SGHAT, CDR2 FQNNGV. The CDR3 is 14 residues long.

This clonotype has a handful of counts. The rearrangement uses TRBV12-3 or TRBV12-4 and TRBJ1-3; 8 nucleotides line up with TRBD1. Germline trimming cut 3 bases from V and 5 bases from J; bases unmatched to any gene: 6. The CDR3 totals 15 residues. This CDR3 is CASSFTGGLRNTIYF. As DNA, the CDR3 is TGTGCCAGCAGTTTTACAGGGGGTTTAAGAAACACCATATATTTT.

The chain links TRBV7-9 to TRBJ1-1; D is unresolved. The ends were cut back, 5 bases at V and 8 bases at J, with 9 bases in the middle. The CDR3 runs 11 residues. Germline CDR1 and CDR2: SEHNR and FQNEAQ (reference sequence). The chain's CDR3 is CASSNLLEAFF. The DNA for the CDR3 is TGTGCCAGCAGCAACCTACTAGAAGCTTTCTTT.

There are many counts of this clonotype. V is TRBV9 and J is TRBJ2-3; no firm D call. Trimming left V 5 bases short and J 1 base short, with 8 bases between. The CDR3 sequence is 13 residues long. Germline V gives CDR1 SGDLS, CDR2 YYNGEE. For the CDR3, the DNA is TGTGCCAGCAGAGGTTCCGGCACAGATACGCAGTATTTT. Protein product: CASRGSGTDTQYF.

The chain employs TRBV4-1 and TRBJ2-5; TRBD2 agrees at 11 bases. Looked up from germline, CDR1 is MGHRA and CDR2 is YSYEKL. The CDR3 has 16 amino acids. With 0 bases clipped from V and 5 bases from J, the junction kept 5 bases outside the gene matches. The CDR3 DNA reads as TGCGCCAGCAGCCAAGATAGCGGGGGGGCTTGGGAGACCCAGTACTTC. Residues: CASSQDSGGAWETQYF.

This clonotype was counted once. The J gene is TRBJ2-3, the V gene TRBV4-3; no firm D call. The CDR3 is made up of 15 amino acids. The V end lost 4 bases, the J end lost 0 bases, and 11 bases lay between the germline ends. Germline CDR1 and CDR2: LGHNA and YSLEER. CDR3: CASSPLDSSTDTQYF. CDR3 nucleotides: TGCGCCAGCAGCCCTTTAGATAGTAGCACAGATACGCAGTATTTT.

CDR3 in amino acids: CSVEGQGGMETQYF. The CDR3 DNA is TGCAGCGTTGAGGGACAGGGAGGGATGGAGACCCAGTACTTC. This chain connects TRBV29-1 to TRBJ2-5; 9 positions agree with TRBD1. The CDR3 loop spans 14 amino acids. V lost 3 bases and J lost 5; bases outside the gene matches: 7. Looked up from germline, CDR1 is SQVTM and CDR2 is ANQGSEA.

The chain couples TRBV20-1 to TRBJ1-2, with D unresolved. Germline-derived CDR1 and CDR2 are DFQATT and SNEGSKA (reference sequence). The CDR3 runs to 13 residues. Trimming took 6 bases from V and 3 from J, leaving 14 bases between them. CDR3 bases: TGCAGTGCCGACCCCCAGATTGACTATGGCTACACCTTC. It translates to CSADPQIDYGYTF.

This chain links TRBV20-1 with TRBJ1-5; D may be TRBD1 (6 bases). The CDR3 covers 15 residues. V lost 3 bases, J lost 3 bases, and 15 bases lay in between. Germline CDR1 DFQATT, CDR2 SNEGSKA (reference sequence). For the CDR3, the DNA is TGCAGTGCTAGGGGGGGCAGGGACCTCAATCAGCCCCAGCATTTT. Its protein is CSARGGRDLNQPQHF.

This sequence joins TRBV7-3 and TRBJ2-2, with no clear D. Between the trimmed V and J ends, which lost 1 base and 1 base, there was a span of 4 bases. From germline, CDR1 is SGHTA and CDR2 FQGTGA. The CDR3 sequence is 14 residues long. The CDR3 DNA reads TGTGCCAGCAGCTTAATATTGAACACCGGGGAGCTGTTTTTT. This codes for CASSLILNTGELFF.

CDR3 amino acids: CAWSLPGQGHYEQYF. CDR3 bases: TGTGCCTGGAGTCTTCCGGGACAGGGACACTACGAGCAGTACTTC. The gene calls are TRBV30 and TRBJ2-7, with 9 bases fitting TRBD1. J gave up 3 bases and V 2 bases, and 8 bases lay outside the gene matches. This CDR3 is built from 15 residues. Germline CDR1 GTSNPN, CDR2 SVGIG (reference sequence).

The sample holds many counts of this clonotype. The chain recombines TRBV10-3 with TRBJ2-7; a weak D match, TRBD2 (7 bases). The CDR3 is made up of 17 amino acids. The V gene lost 2 bases and the J gene lost 3 bases, with 20 bases spanning the gap. Germline V gene lookup returns CDR1 ENHRY and CDR2 SYGVKD. CDR3 amino acids: CAISEPEGGNVGYEQYF. The CDR3 bases are TGTGCCATCAGTGAGCCGGAGGGGGGGAATGTAGGCTACGAGCAGTACTTC.

The chain carries TRBV20-1 and TRBJ2-5; a weak D match, TRBD1 (6 bases). The CDR3 extends over 13 amino acids. V was clipped by 1 base and J by 5 bases, with 11 bases between them. Germline-derived CDR1 and CDR2 are DFQATT and SNEGSKA (reference sequence). The DNA for the CDR3 is TGCAGTGCTAGAGGAACAGGGCGGGAGACCCAGTACTTC. Protein: CSARGTGRETQYF.

The gene calls are TRBV2 and TRBJ1-6; TRBD1 matches 7 bases. The CDR3 contains 15 residues. Germline V gene sequence: CDR1 SNHLY, CDR2 FYNNEI. Germline trimming cut 6 bases from V and 7 bases from J; bases unmatched to any gene: 9. In DNA form, the CDR3 reads TGTGCCAGCAGAGAAACCGGGACAGCCAATTCACCCCTCCACTTT. This gives the protein CASRETGTANSPLHF. Full variable domain (remainder filled in from reference TRBV2 and TRBJ1-6): EPEVTQTPSHQVTQMGQEVILRCVPISNHLYFYWYRQILGQKVEFLVSFYNNEISEKSEIFDDQFSVERPDGSNFTLKIRSTKLEDSAMYFCASRETGTANSPLHFGNGTRLTVT.

This clonotype appeared many times. The CDR3 loop reads CSVDGGGQTQYF. The DNA of the CDR3 is TGCAGCGTTGATGGGGGGGGACAGACCCAGTACTTC. The chain employs TRBV29-1 and TRBJ2-5; the match to TRBD2 covers 7 bases. The V and J ends lost 3 bases and 6 bases, in that order; junction bases with no gene match: 4. CDR1 and CDR2 from the germline V gene are SQVTM and ANQGSEA. There are 12 residues in the CDR3.

The chain employs TRBV28 and TRBJ1-4; D is ambiguous. V was shortened by 8 bases and J by 8 bases, with 9 bases between the two germline ends. The CDR3 is made up of 11 amino acids. The germline CDR1 and CDR2 sequences are MDHEN and SYDVKM. CDR3 coding DNA: TGTGCCAGCCAGAGACACGAAAAACTGTTTTTT. Translation gives CASQRHEKLFF.

As concerns this clonotype: It may be a read error: a sequence one base away is much more abundant. V and J are TRBV7-9 and TRBJ2-7, with D possibly matching TRBD1 (5 bases). Germline lookup yields CDR1 SEHNR and CDR2 FQNEAQ (reference sequence). Trimming took 4 bases from V and 2 from J, leaving 9 bases between them. There are 13 residues in the CDR3. The CDR3 protein is CASSSLGPYEQYF. CDR3 coding DNA: TGTGCCAGCAGCTCCCTGGGGCCCTACGAGCAGTACTTC. Looking up the rest from reference TRBV7-9 and TRBJ2-7 gives the full variable domain: DTGVSQNPRHKITKRGQNVTFRCDPISEHNRLYWYRQTLGQGPEFLTYFQNEAQLEKSRLLSDRFSAERPKGSFSTLEIQRTEQGDSAMYLCASSSLGPYEQYFGPGTRLTVT.

V gene TRBV28 combines with J gene TRBJ1-2; weak D call: TRBD1 (6 bases). Germline loops: CDR1 MDHEN, CDR2 SYDVKM. V shed 6 bases and J shed 6 bases, with 17 bases lying between them. The CDR3 runs to 14 residues. The chain's CDR3 is CASSPGVPEHGYTF. In nucleotides, the CDR3 is TGTGCCAGCAGCCCAGGGGTCCCCGAGCATGGCTACACCTTC.

The table lists this clonotype with a few counts. J is TRBJ2-5 and V is TRBV4-2, with D tentatively TRBD1 (5 bases). CDR1 LGHNA and CDR2 YNFKEQ come from the germline V gene. V lost 0 bases to trimming and J lost 5 bases, with 16 bases between them. The CDR3 has 16 amino acids. Written as DNA, the CDR3 is TGTGCCAGCAGCCAAGATGGGGCCAGTGGCCGGGAGACCCAGTACTTC. This encodes CASSQDGASGRETQYF.

This clonotype was seen a few times. V usage is TRBV18 and J usage is TRBJ1-5; D not certain. The CDR3 is 13 amino acids. Germline V gene sequence: CDR1 KGHSH, CDR2 LQKENI. Trimming cost V 4 bases and J 4 bases, with 8 bases left between them. The CDR3 loop is CASSQQKNQPQHF. DNA for the CDR3: TGTGCCAGCTCACAGCAGAAAAATCAGCCCCAGCATTTT.

This clonotype was seen only a few times. The chain carries TRBV2 and TRBJ2-3; D unclear. The CDR3 extends over 13 amino acids. Germline V CDR1 and CDR2: SNHLY, FYNNEI. Trimming stripped 1 base from V and 6 bases from J, with 8 bases between. The CDR3 nucleotides are TGTGCCAGCAGTGAAGAGGGTGGGGATACGCAGTATTTT. Its translation: CASSEEGGDTQYF.

The sample holds a few counts of this clonotype. The rearrangement links TRBV6-4 to TRBJ1-1; unclear D gene. Germline CDR1 MRHNA, CDR2 SNTAGT. The CDR3 has 11 residues. V was shortened by 4 bases and J by 8 bases, with 8 bases between the two germline ends. The CDR3 sequence: CASSGGSEAFF. The CDR3 bases are TGTGCCAGCAGTGGAGGGTCCGAAGCTTTCTTT.

This clonotype was found a few times. This chain connects TRBV12-3 or TRBV12-4 to TRBJ2-4; D is ambiguous. V gave up 4 bases and J gave up 0 bases, with 10 bases separating them. The CDR3 is 15 residues long. The chain's CDR3 is CASSSILLAKNIQYF. CDR3 bases: TGTGCCAGCAGTTCAATTTTACTAGCCAAAAACATTCAGTACTTC.

DNA of the CDR3: TGTGCCAGCAGTTTAACAGGGGAGCACACTGAAGCTTTCTTT. Translation gives CASSLTGEHTEAFF. V gene TRBV12-3 or TRBV12-4 combines with J gene TRBJ1-1, with 7 bases identical to TRBD1. CDR3 length: 14 residues. J was trimmed by 3 bases and V by 2 bases; bases with no gene match: 3.

The genes are TRBV11-2 and TRBJ2-3; D might be TRBD1 (6 bases). V dropped 2 bases and J dropped 4 bases, with 13 bases sitting between them. The length of the CDR3 is 15 residues. The V gene's germline CDR1 is SGHAT and CDR2 FQNNGV. DNA of the CDR3: TGTGCCAGCAGCTTAAACCTACAGGGTTCAGATACGCAGTATTTT. Protein sequence: CASSLNLQGSDTQYF.

This clonotype came up many times. The rearrangement uses TRBV20-1 and TRBJ2-1; 11 positions agree with TRBD2. CDR1 is DFQATT and CDR2 is SNEGSKA in the germline V gene (reference sequence). This CDR3 contains 17 residues. With V trimmed by 3 bases and J by 4 bases, 11 bases remained unmatched. The CDR3 spells CSASRTGLAGLYNEQFF. The CDR3 DNA follows: TGCAGTGCTAGTCGAACAGGACTAGCGGGTTTATACAATGAGCAGTTCTTC.